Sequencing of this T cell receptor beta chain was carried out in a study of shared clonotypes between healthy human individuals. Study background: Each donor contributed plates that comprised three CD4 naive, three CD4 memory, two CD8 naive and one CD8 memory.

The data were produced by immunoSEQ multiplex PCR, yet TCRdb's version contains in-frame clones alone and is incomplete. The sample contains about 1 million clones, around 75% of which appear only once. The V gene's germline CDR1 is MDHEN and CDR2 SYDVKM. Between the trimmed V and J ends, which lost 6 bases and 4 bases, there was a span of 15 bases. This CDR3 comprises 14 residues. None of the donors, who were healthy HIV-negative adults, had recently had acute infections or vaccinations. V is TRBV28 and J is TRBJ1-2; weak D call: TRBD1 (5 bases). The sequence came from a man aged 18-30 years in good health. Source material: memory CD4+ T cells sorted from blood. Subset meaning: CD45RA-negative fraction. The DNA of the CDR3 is TGTGCCAGCAGCTTGGACACCCTTAGCTATGGCTACACCTTC. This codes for CASSLDTLSYGYTF.